The text below deals with one T cell receptor (beta chain). What it binds is not known. The data are from a study of somatic mutations in cytotoxic T cells in rheumatoid arthritis. Whole-study findings and limits: The slightly lower representation of TRBV07 among rheumatoid arthritis patients did not undergo correction for multiple comparisons. Among rheumatoid arthritis patients and age-matched healthy controls, CD8+ T-cell clonality was not significantly different.

The protocol was immunoSEQ multiplex PCR, while the TCRdb copy is restricted to in-frame clones and leaves out a portion. The repertoire holds some 14,000 clones, with about 77% as singletons. This CDR3 is built from 15 residues. Sequences were obtained from CD8+ T cells sorted from blood. The V gene is TRBV7-5, the J gene TRBJ2-7. TRBV7-5 counts as a pseudogene. The sequence was collected from an adult with rheumatoid arthritis. The CDR3, as DNA: TGTGTCAGAAGCCCACGCCGCAAGAGAGACCACGAGCAGTACTTC. This gives the protein CVRSPRRKRDHEQYF.